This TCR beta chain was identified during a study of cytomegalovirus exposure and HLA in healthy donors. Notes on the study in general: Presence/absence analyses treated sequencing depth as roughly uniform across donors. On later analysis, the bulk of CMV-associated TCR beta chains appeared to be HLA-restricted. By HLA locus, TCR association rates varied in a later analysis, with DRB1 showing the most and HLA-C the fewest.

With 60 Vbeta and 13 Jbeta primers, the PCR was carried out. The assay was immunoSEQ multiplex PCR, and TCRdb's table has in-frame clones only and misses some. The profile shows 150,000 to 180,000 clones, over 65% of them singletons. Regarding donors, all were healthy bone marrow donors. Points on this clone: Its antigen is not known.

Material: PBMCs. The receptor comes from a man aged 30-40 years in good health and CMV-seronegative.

In DNA form, the CDR3 reads TGTGCCAGCAGCGTAGAGGCTAGCGGGGGGGAGACCCAGTACTTC. Its protein is CASSVEASGGETQYF. The J gene is TRBJ2-5, the V gene TRBV9, with 11 bases lining up with TRBD2. Germline lookup yields CDR1 SGDLS and CDR2 YYNGEE. The CDR3 contains 15 residues. The junction had 3 bases not matched to a gene; V was cut back by 0 bases and J by 5 bases.